These T cell receptor beta chains were read from a single sample in a study of CD8 T cells in ankylosing spondylitis. TCRdb used MiXCR to reprocess the 5' RACE reads, holding one entry per CDR3 protein. Of more than 150,000 distinct CDR3 sequences listed, about 18% are singletons. The sequenced material came from blood, either unsorted or a sorted T cell fraction (not recorded which). The receptors originated from a male donor aged 10-29 years with ankylosing spondylitis or in good health (not recorded which). CDR3s include the opening cysteine and the closing phenylalanine or tryptophan. A D gene is named only where the DNA matches it firmly. Size values are once, few and many counts, or a class for expanded clones, and some rows have none.

v_gene	j_gene	d_gene	abundance	CDR3aa	CDR3nt
TRBV29-1	TRBJ2-1	TRBD2	many	CSPLAGGDEQFF	TGCAGCCCTCTAGCGGGAGGCGATGAGCAGTTCTTC
TRBV24-1	TRBJ2-1	.	.	CATSDSVTSFDYNEQFF	TGTGCCACCAGTGACTCCGTTACTAGTTTCGACTACAATGAGCAGTTCTTC
TRBV6-6	TRBJ2-1	TRBD2	many	CASSYPAGGPPEQFF	TGTGCCAGCAGTTACCCAGCGGGAGGGCCACCTGAGCAGTTCTTC
TRBV19	TRBJ2-1	TRBD2	many	CASSTGLAVHEQFF	TGTGCCAGTAGTACGGGACTAGCGGTCCATGAGCAGTTCTTC
TRBV15	TRBJ2-3	.	many	CATSPEVDTQYF	TGTGCCACCAGCCCCGAAGTAGATACGCAGTATTTT
TRBV20-1	TRBJ1-1	.	many	CSAQGGGPGTEAFF	TGCAGTGCCCAAGGCGGGGGCCCGGGAACTGAAGCTTTCTTT
TRBV29-1	TRBJ2-1	.	few	CSVTTASYNEQFF	TGCAGCGTGACGACAGCCTCCTACAATGAGCAGTTCTTC
TRBV9	TRBJ1-2	.	many	CASSPRRDYGYTF	TGTGCCAGCAGCCCCCGTCGGGACTATGGCTACACCTTC
TRBV24-1	TRBJ2-7	TRBD2	many	CATSDVSSGTYEQYF	TGTGCCACCAGTGATGTCTCTAGCGGGACATACGAGCAGTACTTC
TRBV5-1	TRBJ2-1	.	.	CASSDGRNEQFF	TGCGCCAGCAGTGATGGCCGGAATGAGCAGTTCTTC
TRBV20-1	TRBJ1-6	.	many	CSAREQGMGSPLHF	TGCAGTGCTAGAGAGCAGGGTATGGGTTCACCCCTCCACTTT
TRBV18	TRBJ2-3	.	few	CASSPPRGPIISTDTQYF	TGTGCCAGCTCACCACCCCGGGGTCCGATAATCAGCACAGATACGCAGTATTTT
TRBV20-1	TRBJ2-1	.	few	CSATLGHNEQFF	TGCAGTGCTACCTTGGGACACAATGAGCAGTTCTTC
TRBV12-3/TRBV12-4	TRBJ2-2	TRBD2	once	CASSQSGLAGWPGELFF	TGTGCCAGCAGTCAATCCGGACTAGCGGGATGGCCCGGGGAGCTGTTTTTT
TRBV3-1	TRBJ2-1	.	many	CASSRTMTRGSYNEQFF	TGTGCCAGCAGCCGTACTATGACTAGAGGTTCGTACAATGAGCAGTTCTTC
TRBV7-3	TRBJ2-3	TRBD2	many	CASSPGATSGTSTDTQYF	TGTGCCAGCAGCCCCGGCGCGACTAGCGGAACTAGCACAGATACGCAGTATTTT
TRBV29-1	TRBJ2-2	TRBD1	many	CSAVGQPTGELFF	TGCAGCGCGGTGGGACAGCCAACCGGGGAGCTGTTTTTT
TRBV10-3	TRBJ2-7	.	many	CAISERDGNEQYF	TGTGCCATCAGTGAGAGGGACGGAAACGAGCAGTACTTC
TRBV20-1	TRBJ2-5	TRBD1	many	CSAKRTGGDQETQYF	TGCAGTGCCAAGAGGACAGGGGGCGACCAAGAGACCCAGTACTTC
TRBV7-2	TRBJ2-1	.	many	CASSLGWAVRNEQFF	TGTGCCAGCAGCTTAGGGTGGGCAGTCCGCAATGAGCAGTTCTTC
TRBV5-5	TRBJ1-4	.	many	CASSRGPTEKLFF	TGTGCCAGCAGCCGGGGACCGACAGAAAAACTGTTTTTT
TRBV11-2	TRBJ1-5	.	many	CASSSGRQPQHF	TGTGCCAGCAGCTCCGGCCGTCAGCCCCAGCATTTT
TRBV6-5	TRBJ1-5	TRBD1	many	CASSIKGGGNQPQHF	TGTGCCAGCAGTATTAAAGGGGGCGGCAATCAGCCCCAGCATTTT
TRBV13	TRBJ1-5	.	.	CASSERSVSNQPQHF	TGTGCCAGCAGCGAAAGGTCGGTTAGCAATCAGCCCCAGCATTTT
TRBV20-1	TRBJ2-1	TRBD2	.	CSANLWQVAGGPGSGEQFF	TGCAGTGCCAACCTCTGGCAAGTAGCGGGAGGGCCTGGATCGGGTGAGCAGTTCTTC
TRBV12-3/TRBV12-4	TRBJ2-7	TRBD1	many	CASSTKQGGGGEQYF	TGTGCCAGCAGTACCAAACAGGGGGGAGGAGGCGAGCAGTACTTC
TRBV5-1	TRBJ2-1	.	many	CASSLVPPDEQFF	TGCGCCAGCAGCTTGGTCCCTCCGGATGAGCAGTTCTTC
TRBV30	TRBJ1-1	.	few	CAWSGVRPMNTEAFF	TGTGCCTGGAGTGGGGTAAGACCCATGAACACTGAAGCTTTCTTT
TRBV20-1	TRBJ2-7	.	.	CSARASYRGYEQYF	TGCAGTGCTAGGGCCTCGTACCGCGGCTACGAGCAGTACTTC
TRBV7-6	TRBJ2-1	TRBD2	many	CASSQAGGPEVREQFF	TGTGCCAGCAGCCAAGCGGGAGGGCCAGAGGTTCGTGAGCAGTTCTTC
TRBV12-3/TRBV12-4	TRBJ2-1	TRBD2	many	CASSTGTSGPSSYNEQFF	TGTGCCAGCAGTACCGGGACTAGCGGTCCAAGCTCCTACAATGAGCAGTTCTTC
TRBV7-9	TRBJ1-1	.	many	CASSSTVGGLPEAFF	TGTGCCAGCAGCAGCACTGTTGGGGGGTTGCCTGAAGCTTTCTTT
TRBV7-8	TRBJ2-3	TRBD2	.	CASSLDPGGGTDTQYF	TGTGCCAGCAGCTTAGATCCGGGAGGAGGCACAGATACGCAGTATTTT
TRBV24-1	TRBJ2-1	TRBD2	many	CATSDVAGAAYNEQFF	TGTGCCACCAGTGATGTAGCGGGAGCGGCCTACAATGAGCAGTTCTTC
TRBV28	TRBJ2-7	TRBD1	many	CASSLPRTGSYEQYF	TGTGCCAGCAGTTTACCCCGGACAGGGTCCTACGAGCAGTACTTC
TRBV20-1	TRBJ1-5	.	many	CSARDPLSGHSNQPQHF	TGCAGTGCTAGAGATCCGCTTTCAGGGCATAGCAATCAGCCCCAGCATTTT
TRBV28	TRBJ2-3	TRBD2	many	CASRRTSGRVDTQYF	TGTGCCAGCAGAAGGACTAGCGGTCGGGTAGATACGCAGTATTTT
TRBV5-1	TRBJ2-3	.	few	CASSLVTSPDTQYF	TGCGCCAGCAGCTTGGTTACTAGCCCAGATACGCAGTATTTT
TRBV12-5	TRBJ1-1	.	.	CASGHRENTEAFF	TGTGCTAGTGGCCACAGGGAGAACACTGAAGCTTTCTTT
TRBV7-9	TRBJ2-6	.	many	CASRPRSSGANVLTF	TGTGCCAGCAGACCCAGGAGCTCTGGGGCCAACGTCCTGACTTTC
TRBV29-1	TRBJ1-4	.	many	CSVESGTNEKLFF	TGCAGCGTTGAAAGTGGAACTAATGAAAAACTGTTTTTT
TRBV7-7	TRBJ2-3	TRBD2	many	CASSSELAGGLDTQYF	TGTGCCAGCAGCTCGGAATTAGCGGGAGGGTTGGATACGCAGTATTTT
TRBV11-2	TRBJ1-1	TRBD1	many	CASTPWTGIEAFF	TGTGCCAGCACCCCATGGACAGGGATAGAAGCTTTCTTT
TRBV6-6	TRBJ2-5	.	.	CASSYLAHQQETQYF	TGTGCCAGCAGTTATCTAGCCCATCAACAAGAGACCCAGTACTTC
TRBV29-1	TRBJ2-1	TRBD2	many	CSVSPTPLAGRSSYNEQFF	TGCAGCGTTTCTCCTACTCCTCTAGCGGGACGGAGCTCCTACAATGAGCAGTTCTTC
TRBV5-1	TRBJ1-5	.	many	CASRAGDNQPQHF	TGCGCCAGCCGGGCAGGGGACAATCAGCCCCAGCATTTT
TRBV7-9	TRBJ2-1	.	few	CASSLYATRDNEQFF	TGTGCCAGCAGCTTATACGCGACTAGGGACAATGAGCAGTTCTTC
TRBV11-2	TRBJ2-6	.	many	CASSLKVGTSGANVLTF	TGTGCCAGCAGCTTAAAGGTTGGGACTTCTGGGGCCAACGTCCTGACTTTC
TRBV5-1	TRBJ1-2	.	many	CASSLGQTYGYTF	TGCGCCAGCAGCTTGGGACAGACCTATGGCTACACCTTC
TRBV7-2	TRBJ2-3	TRBD2	few	CASSLETLAGTADTQYF	TGTGCCAGCAGCTTAGAAACCCTAGCGGGTACCGCAGATACGCAGTATTTT
TRBV29-1	TRBJ2-3	.	few	CSVGATGTDTQYF	TGCAGCGTTGGAGCCACTGGCACAGATACGCAGTATTTT
TRBV12-3/TRBV12-4	TRBJ2-1	TRBD1	many	CASRILRGLRDEQFF	TGTGCCAGCAGAATACTCAGGGGGTTAAGGGATGAGCAGTTCTTC
TRBV18	TRBJ2-7	.	many	CASSPIRGPSYEQYF	TGTGCCAGCTCACCTATACGGGGGCCTTCCTACGAGCAGTACTTC
TRBV24-1	TRBJ2-5	.	once	CATSANTGTSLGETQYF	TGTGCCACCAGTGCCAACACCGGGACTTCCTTGGGCGAGACCCAGTACTTC
TRBV7-8	TRBJ2-1	.	many	CASSPRRISSYNEQFF	TGTGCCAGCAGCCCCCGACGAATAAGCTCCTACAATGAGCAGTTCTTC